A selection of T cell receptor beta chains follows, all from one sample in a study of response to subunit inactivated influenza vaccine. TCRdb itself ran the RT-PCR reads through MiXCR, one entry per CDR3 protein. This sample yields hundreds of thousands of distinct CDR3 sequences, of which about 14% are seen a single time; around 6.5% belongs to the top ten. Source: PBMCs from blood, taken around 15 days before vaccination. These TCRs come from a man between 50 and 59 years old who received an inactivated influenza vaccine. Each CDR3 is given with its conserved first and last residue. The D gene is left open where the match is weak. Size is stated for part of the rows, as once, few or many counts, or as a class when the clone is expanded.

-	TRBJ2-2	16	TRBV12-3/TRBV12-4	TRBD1	TGTGCCAGCAGGGGGATGGGGACAGGGGCGACCGGGGAGCTGTTTTTT	CASRGMGTGATGELFF
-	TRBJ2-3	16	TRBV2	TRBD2	TGTGCCAGCAGACGCAACCTGGGGAGGGGCACAGATACGCAGTATTTT	CASRRNLGRGTDTQYF
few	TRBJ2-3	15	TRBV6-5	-	TGTGCCAGCAGTTATCTGAGGGGGGGCACAGATACGCAGTATTTT	CASSYLRGGTDTQYF
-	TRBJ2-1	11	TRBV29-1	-	TGCAGCGTTGACCGGGGGCCCCTTCGAATCTTC	CSVDRGPLRIF
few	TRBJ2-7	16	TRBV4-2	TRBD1	TGTGCCAGCAGCCAGGTAGCCGGGACAGGGGCCCACGAGCAGTACTTC	CASSQVAGTGAHEQYF
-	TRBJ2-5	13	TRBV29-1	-	TGCAGCGTCGTAGTTGGAGGCGTGGAGACCCAGTACTTC	CSVVVGGVETQYF
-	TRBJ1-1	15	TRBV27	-	TGTGCCAGCAGCCGTCGACTGCTTTGGAACACTGAAGCTTTCTTT	CASSRRLLWNTEAFF
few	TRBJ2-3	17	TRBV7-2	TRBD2	TGTGCCAGCAGCTTACTCGGAAGGAGCGGGGGCACAGATACGCAGTATTTT	CASSLLGRSGGTDTQYF
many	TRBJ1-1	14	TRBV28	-	TGTGCCAGCAGTTTATGGCCGGCAAACACTGAAGCTTTCTTT	CASSLWPANTEAFF
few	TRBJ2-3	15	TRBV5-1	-	TGCGCCAGCACCCCGACGGCGATTAGCACAGATACGCAGTATTTT	CASTPTAISTDTQYF
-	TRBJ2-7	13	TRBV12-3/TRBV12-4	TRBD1	TGTGCCAGCAGGGGGGACAGCTCCTACGAGCAGTACTTC	CASRGDSSYEQYF
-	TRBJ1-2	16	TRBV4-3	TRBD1	TGCGCCAGCAGCCATCCGAACAGGGGGGTTTTTGGAGGCTACACCTTC	CASSHPNRGVFGGYTF
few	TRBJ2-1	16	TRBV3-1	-	TGTGCCAGCAGCCCTAGTTCGCGGGGGCCCGACAATGAGCAGTTCTTC	CASSPSSRGPDNEQFF
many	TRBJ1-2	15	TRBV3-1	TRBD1	TGTGCCAGCAGCCAGACTGGACAGGGGGCCTATGGCTACACCTTC	CASSQTGQGAYGYTF
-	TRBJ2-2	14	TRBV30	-	TGTGCCTGGAGTGTCCCAGGGCCCACCGGGGAGCTGTTTTTT	CAWSVPGPTGELFF
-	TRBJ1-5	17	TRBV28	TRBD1	TGTGCCAGCAGTTCCTCGGAGCAGGGGGTTGGCAATCAGCCCCAGCATTTT	CASSSSEQGVGNQPQHF
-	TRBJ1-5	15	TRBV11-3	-	TGTGCCAGCAGTCTCCAGGGAAGAGGCAATCAGCCCCAGCATTTT	CASSLQGRGNQPQHF
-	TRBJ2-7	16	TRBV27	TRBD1	TGTGCCAGCAGTTTATCCCCACAGGGGATGGTCTACGAGCAGTACTTC	CASSLSPQGMVYEQYF
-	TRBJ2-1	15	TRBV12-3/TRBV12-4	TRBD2	TGTGCCAGCAGTTTAAGCGGACTAGCCCACAATGAGCAGTTCTTC	CASSLSGLAHNEQFF
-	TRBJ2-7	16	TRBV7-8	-	TGTGCCAGCAGCTACCTTCCCCTGGAGAGCTCCTACGAGCAGTACTTC	CASSYLPLESSYEQYF
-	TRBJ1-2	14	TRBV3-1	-	TGTGCCAGCAGCCAAGATGGAGGGGGGCTAAGCTACACCTTC	CASSQDGGGLSYTF
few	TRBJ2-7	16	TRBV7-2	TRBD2	TGTGCCAGCAGCTTATCAGGCGGGAGGGAAGGGTACGAGCAGTACTTC	CASSLSGGREGYEQYF
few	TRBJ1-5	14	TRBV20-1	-	TGCAGTGCTAGAGATGGGATCGGAGGCAAGCCCCAGCATTTT	CSARDGIGGKPQHF
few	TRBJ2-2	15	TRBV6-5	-	TGTGCCAGCAGTTATTATTGGGGATACACCGGGGAGCTGTTTTTT	CASSYYWGYTGELFF
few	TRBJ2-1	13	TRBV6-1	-	TGTGCCAGCAGTGAACCGCCCTACAATGAGCAGTTCTTC	CASSEPPYNEQFF
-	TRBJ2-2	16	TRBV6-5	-	TGTGCCAGCAGTTACTTGGGGTACCGCGGCACCGGGGAGCTGTTTTTT	CASSYLGYRGTGELFF
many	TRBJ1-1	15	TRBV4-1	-	TGCGCCAGCAGCCAAGATTGGAGGGGGGACACTGAAGCTTTCTTT	CASSQDWRGDTEAFF
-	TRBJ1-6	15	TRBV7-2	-	TGTGCCAGCAGCCAGACCCGCTCCTATAATTCACCCCTCCACTTT	CASSQTRSYNSPLHF
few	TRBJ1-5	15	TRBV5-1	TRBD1	TGCGCCAGCAGCCCGGGTAGGGGGCGGTCGGAGCCCCAGCATTTT	CASSPGRGRSEPQHF
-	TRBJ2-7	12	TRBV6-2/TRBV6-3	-	TGTGCCAGCAGTCTATATGACTACGAGCAGTACTTC	CASSLYDYEQYF
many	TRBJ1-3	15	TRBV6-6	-	TGTGCCAGCAATACACCCCGGGACAAAGGAAACACCATATATTTT	CASNTPRDKGNTIYF
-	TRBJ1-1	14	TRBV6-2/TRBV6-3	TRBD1	TGTGCCAGCAGTAGACAGGGCTCGAACACTGAAGCTTTCTTT	CASSRQGSNTEAFF
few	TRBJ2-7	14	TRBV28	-	TGTGCCAGCAGGATGATAGGGGATCCCTACGAGCAGTACTTC	CASRMIGDPYEQYF
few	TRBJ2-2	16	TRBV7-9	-	TGTGCCAGCAGCGAGTCTTTTAATCCGAACACCGGGGAGCTGTTTTTT	CASSESFNPNTGELFF
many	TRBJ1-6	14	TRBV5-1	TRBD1	TGCGCCAGCTCGGGACAGGGGTCCAATTCACCCCTCCACTTT	CASSGQGSNSPLHF
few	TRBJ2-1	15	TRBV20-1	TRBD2	TGCAGTGCTCGCCGGACTAGCGGGAGTTTCAATGAGCAGTTCTTC	CSARRTSGSFNEQFF
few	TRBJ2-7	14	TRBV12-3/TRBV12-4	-	TGTGCCAGCAGTTTTGGGGGACCGGGCTACGAGCAGTACTTC	CASSFGGPGYEQYF
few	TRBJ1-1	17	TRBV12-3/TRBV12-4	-	TGTGCCAGCAGTTTCTGGGCAGGGTCGGGTAGGAACACTGAAGCTTTCTTT	CASSFWAGSGRNTEAFF
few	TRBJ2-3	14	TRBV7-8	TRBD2	TGTGCCAGCACCCTGGGGGGGAGAACAGATACGCAGTATTTT	CASTLGGRTDTQYF
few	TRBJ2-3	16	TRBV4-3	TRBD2	TGCGCCAGCAGCCAATCCCACCTAGCGGTGACAGATACGCAGTATTTT	CASSQSHLAVTDTQYF
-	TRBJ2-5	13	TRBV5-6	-	TGTGCCAGCACCCCCTGGGGTCAAGAGACCCAGTACTTC	CASTPWGQETQYF
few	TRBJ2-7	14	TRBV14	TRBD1	TGTGCCAGCAGCCACCGGGACAGACGCCAATGGCAGTACTTC	CASSHRDRRQWQYF
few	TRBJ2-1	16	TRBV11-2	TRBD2	TGTGCCAGCAGCTTATCATGGCGGGGGAAGGGGAATGAGCAGTTCTTC	CASSLSWRGKGNEQFF
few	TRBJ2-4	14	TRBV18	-	TGTGCCAGCTCACCATTCGATCTGGGTAGCATTCAGTACTTC	CASSPFDLGSIQYF
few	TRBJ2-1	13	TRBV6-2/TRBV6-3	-	TGTGCCAGCAAGAGCGACAGATACAATGAGCAGTTCTTC	CASKSDRYNEQFF
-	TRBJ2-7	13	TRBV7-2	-	TGTGCCAGCAGCCGTACCCCTTCCTACGAGCAGTACTTC	CASSRTPSYEQYF